The 22 T cell receptor beta chains presented below share a single source sample, sequenced in a study of OX40 agonist ivuxolimab in advanced cancers. The protocol was immunoSEQ multiplex PCR, while the TCRdb copy is restricted to in-frame clones and leaves out a portion. The table includes 60,000 to 100,000 clones, about nine tenths detected once. The specimen was CD4+ or CD8+ T cells sorted from blood, collected in a trial of the OX40 agonist ivuxolimab. The receptor source for this set is an adult with an advanced solid tumor such as melanoma, head and neck, liver or kidney cancer.

This chain joins TRBV2 and TRBJ2-3, with 12 bases that match TRBD2. This CDR3 is built from 17 residues. Unmatched junction bases numbered 6, after V lost 3 bases and J lost 2 bases. Germline V gene data show CDR1 as SNHLY and CDR2 as FYNNEI. The CDR3 DNA reads TGTGCCAGCAGTGATTATACTAGCGGGGGGTACACAGATACGCAGTATTTT. Protein product: CASSDYTSGGYTDTQYF.

The rearrangement joins TRBV7-9 to TRBJ2-5; D is uncertain. Germline V gene lookup returns CDR1 SEHNR and CDR2 FQNEAQ (reference sequence). CDR3 length: 14 residues. V shed 1 base and J shed 1 base, with 7 bases lying between them. CDR3 loop: CASSLGIGQETQYF. CDR3 in DNA: TGTGCCAGCAGCTTAGGCATTGGCCAAGAGACCCAGTACTTC.

This sequence joins TRBV27 and TRBJ2-1; D is perhaps TRBD2 (7 bases). V lost 5 bases to trimming and J lost 4 bases, with 18 bases between them. The germline gives CDR1 MNHEY, CDR2 SMNVEV (reference sequence). The CDR3 contains 16 residues. DNA of the CDR3: TGTGCCAGCAGTCGAGGGGTAGGGGGGGTTTACAATGAGCAGTTCTTC. This translates into CASSRGVGGVYNEQFF.

This clone occurred once. The chain carries TRBV5-8 and TRBJ1-2; tentatively, D is TRBD1 (5 bases). Germline CDR1 is SGHTS and CDR2 is YDEGEE. The CDR3 contains 15 residues. V lost 1 base to trimming and J lost 5 bases, with 15 bases between them. As DNA, the CDR3 is TGTGCCAGCAGCTTGTGGAGTGAGCAGGGATATGGCTACACCTTC. Translation gives CASSLWSEQGYGYTF.

This sequence joins TRBV25-1 and TRBJ1-6; D unresolved. V was cut by 6 bases and J by 0 bases, with 12 bases left in between. This CDR3 comprises 16 residues. CDR1 is MGHDK, CDR2 SYGVNS, per germline. CDR3 protein: CASSLHPSSYNSPLHF. The CDR3 region has the DNA TGTGCCAGCAGCTTGCATCCCTCCTCCTATAATTCACCCCTCCACTTT.

V usage is TRBV11-2 and J usage is TRBJ2-7, with unresolved D. This CDR3 is built from 16 residues. Germline V gives CDR1 SGHAT, CDR2 FQNNGV. V lost 1 base and J lost 0, with 13 bases in between. CDR3 in DNA: TGTGCCAGCAGCTTAGGTGAGCTTCCGTACTCCTACGAGCAGTACTTC. Its translation is CASSLGELPYSYEQYF.

The rearrangement uses TRBV6-5 and TRBJ2-7; the D is unclear. The CDR3 runs 14 residues. CDR1 and CDR2 (germline): MNHEY, SVGAGI. Trimming pared 0 bases from V and 3 bases from J, leaving 9 bases between. The CDR3 nucleotides are TGTGCCAGCAGTTACTCGACGTTTGGCTACGAGCAGTACTTC. Its translation: CASSYSTFGYEQYF.

The CDR3 region is CASSNSGGATTGELFF. CDR3 in DNA: TGTGCCAGCAGCAATAGCGGGGGGGCAACCACCGGGGAGCTGTTTTTT. The chain combines TRBV13 with TRBJ2-2; 11 bases are a match to TRBD2. Germline CDR1 PRHDT, CDR2 FYEKMQ (reference sequence). The trim removed 5 bases at V and 4 bases at J, leaving 6 bases unmatched. The CDR3 is made up of 16 amino acids. The full variable domain, in which reference TRBV13 and TRBJ2-2 provide the parts outside the CDR3, is AAGVIQSPRHLIKEKRETATLKCYPIPRHDTVYWYQQGPGQDPQFLISFYEKMQSDKGSIPDRFSAQQFSDYHSELNMSSLELGDSALYFCASSNSGGATTGELFFGEGSRLTVL.

The gene calls are TRBV27 and TRBJ2-7; 9 bases align to TRBD1. The CDR3 extends over 16 amino acids. The junction had 10 bases not matched to a gene; V was cut back by 3 bases and J by 4 bases. The germline gives CDR1 MNHEY, CDR2 SMNVEV (reference sequence). The CDR3 here is CASSFTAGQGPYEQYF. The CDR3 bases are TGTGCCAGCAGTTTCACTGCGGGACAGGGTCCTTACGAGCAGTACTTC.

This sequence joins TRBV4-2 and TRBJ1-1; D remains unclear. Looked up from germline, CDR1 is LGHNA and CDR2 is YNFKEQ. The germline V and J ends were trimmed by 3 bases and 0 bases, with 14 bases remaining between them. There are 16 residues in the CDR3. This CDR3 reads CASSHLPGTLNTEAFF. The CDR3, as DNA: TGTGCCAGCAGCCACCTTCCTGGCACCTTGAACACTGAAGCTTTCTTT.

The chain has TRBV5-6 and TRBJ2-5; D gene ambiguous. Deletions cut 1 base from V and 5 bases from J, with 15 bases between. The CDR3 consists of 15 residues. Per the germline V gene, CDR1 is SGHDT and CDR2 is YYEEEE. The CDR3 here is CASSLYLDRTETQYF. CDR3 nucleotide sequence: TGTGCCAGCAGCTTGTATCTCGACCGTACGGAGACCCAGTACTTC.

This chain links TRBV6-6 with TRBJ2-5; TRBD1 matches at 7 bases. J gave up 5 bases and V 7 bases, and 7 bases lay outside the gene matches. Per germline, CDR1 MNHNY and CDR2 SVGAGI (reference sequence). This CDR3 contains 13 residues. As DNA, the CDR3 is TGTGCCAGCACCCTGACAGGGTGGGAGACCCAGTACTTC. Its protein is CASTLTGWETQYF.

This rearrangement joins TRBV6-6 to TRBJ2-3; D is possibly TRBD2 (5 bases). Trimming removed 7 bases at V and 5 bases at J, with 10 bases between. The V gene's germline CDR1 is MNHNY and CDR2 SVGAGI (reference sequence). The CDR3 has 12 residues. CDR3 amino acids: CASKAVGDTQYF. CDR3 sequence (DNA): TGTGCCAGCAAAGCGGTGGGAGATACGCAGTATTTT.

The chain has TRBV7-8 and TRBJ2-1; TRBD2 matches 7 bases. The J segment lost 7 bases and the V segment lost 0 bases, leaving 6 bases of the junction unmatched. Looked up from germline, CDR1 is SGHVS and CDR2 is FQNEAQ. The CDR3 runs 15 residues. CDR3 loop: CASSLARGTLNEQFF. In DNA form, the CDR3 reads TGTGCCAGCAGCTTAGCGCGGGGGACCTTGAATGAGCAGTTCTTC.

The chain links TRBV6-5 to TRBJ1-1, with D tentatively TRBD1 (6 bases). V shed 1 base and J shed 6 bases, with 15 bases lying between them. Germline loops: CDR1 MNHEY, CDR2 SVGAGI. This CDR3 is 15 amino acids long. The CDR3 region has the DNA TGTGCCAGCAGTTACTTCCGATCAGGGGCGGCTGAAGCTTTCTTT. Translating it yields CASSYFRSGAAEAFF.

The chain couples TRBV7-8 to TRBJ2-7, with 8 bases that match TRBD1. The CDR3 runs to 13 residues. Germline V gene data show CDR1 as SGHVS and CDR2 as FQNEAQ. V lost 5 bases, J lost 7 bases, and 7 bases stayed unmatched. The CDR3 DNA reads TGTGCCAGCAGCATCTCAGGGGGCCCGGAGCAGTACTTC. This codes for CASSISGGPEQYF.

The V and J genes are TRBV2 and TRBJ2-2; 11 nucleotides agree with TRBD2. The length of the CDR3 is 18 residues. V was pared by 2 bases and J by 1 base, with 6 bases of the junction left unmatched. Germline CDR1 is SNHLY and CDR2 is FYNNEI. CDR3 in amino acids: CASSETLAGEGNTGELFF. CDR3 sequence (DNA): TGTGCCAGCAGTGAAACACTAGCGGGGGAAGGGAACACCGGGGAGCTGTTTTTT.

This rearrangement joins TRBV12-5 to TRBJ1-4; a possible D gene is TRBD1 (6 bases). CDR3 length: 17 amino acids. Per germline, CDR1 LGHNT and CDR2 FRNRAP. The V and J ends lost 0 bases and 2 bases respectively, with 13 bases between them. CDR3 sequence reads: CASGLVFGDTTNEKLFF. DNA of the CDR3: TGTGCTAGTGGTTTGGTATTTGGGGACACGACTAATGAAAAACTGTTTTTT.

The chain has TRBV11-2 and TRBJ2-1, with D hard to call. There are 15 residues in the CDR3. Germline V gene lookup returns CDR1 SGHAT and CDR2 FQNNGV. The V and J ends lost 3 bases and 0 bases respectively, with 9 bases between them. As DNA, the CDR3 is TGTGCCAGCAGCTTTTCGGTAGACTCCTACAATGAGCAGTTCTTC. Amino acid sequence: CASSFSVDSYNEQFF.

This chain connects TRBV9 to TRBJ2-3, with 9 positions matching TRBD2. V shed 3 bases and J 4 bases; nucleotides not matched to a gene: 9. CDR3 length equals 16 residues. Germline lookup yields CDR1 SGDLS and CDR2 YYNGEE. The CDR3 nucleotides read TGTGCCAGCAGCGGCGAACTAGCGGGCATTGCAGATACGCAGTATTTT. Translated, it gives CASSGELAGIADTQYF.

The chain joins TRBV30 to TRBJ2-7; perhaps TRBD2 as D (5 bases). The V end was cut by 3 bases, the J end by 4 bases, with 7 bases between. Germline V gene sequence: CDR1 GTSNPN, CDR2 SVGIG (reference sequence). The CDR3 spans 11 residues. For the CDR3, the DNA is TGTGCCTGGAGCGGGGTTTACGAGCAGTACTTC. It codes for CAWSGVYEQYF.

The rearrangement links TRBV5-4 to TRBJ1-6; maybe TRBD1 (5 bases). This CDR3 comprises 14 residues. Germline CDR1 is SGHNT and CDR2 is YYREEE (reference sequence). With 0 bases removed from V and 7 bases from J, the gap between germline ends came to 8 bases. The DNA for the CDR3 is TGTGCCAGCAGCTTGGGGCAGGGAAATTCACCCCTCCACTTT. Translation gives CASSLGQGNSPLHF.